The rows below give T cell receptor beta chains drawn from one sample of a study of blood T cell repertoires in COVID-19. Libraries were prepared by immunoSEQ multiplex PCR; TCRdb keeps only in-frame clonotypes and omits some of them. The repertoire has hundreds of thousands of clones, roughly 89% of them found once; the top ten carry about 6%. Source material: peripheral blood. The source is a man in his sixties who had recovered from COVID-19. CDR3s include the opening cysteine and the closing phenylalanine or tryptophan. Fields, in order: V gene, J gene, CDR3 protein.

TRBV27	TRBJ2-7	CASSYSGDSSYEQYF
TRBV19	TRBJ2-6	CASMSPSSNRRANVLTF
TRBV19	TRBJ1-1	CASSNTGGTEAFF
TRBV18	TRBJ1-1	CASSPPSKTGANTEAFF
TRBV19	TRBJ1-2	CASRRTGGNYGYTF
TRBV30	TRBJ1-1	CAWSSTGAPSTEAFF
TRBV6-6	TRBJ2-7	CASSFQPDRPSYEQYF
TRBV6-2/TRBV6-3	TRBJ2-3	CASSYSSGDTDTQYF
TRBV7-2	TRBJ2-1	CASSSFGYTNNEQFF
TRBV7-2	TRBJ2-1	CASSLAGTSGVNEQFF
TRBV28	TRBJ2-3	CASSGGGLVADTQYF
TRBV18	TRBJ2-5	CASSPLFEETQYF
TRBV30	TRBJ2-2	CAWRDILNTGELFF
TRBV5-1	TRBJ2-7	CASSPAPMTGYEQYF
TRBV5-1	TRBJ1-4	CASSAGTSNEKLFF
TRBV19	TRBJ1-1	CASRERTGQAFF
TRBV11-3	TRBJ2-2	CASSRQGINTGELFF
TRBV6-2/TRBV6-3	TRBJ2-5	CASSLDRVVETQYF
TRBV28	TRBJ1-3	CASSQGVRSGNTIYF
TRBV30	TRBJ1-6	CAWRERGPFNSPLHF
TRBV2	TRBJ1-1	CARRDRGLEAFF
TRBV28	TRBJ2-3	CATTGSDTQYF
TRBV7-8	TRBJ1-2	CASSLVVTSLGYTF